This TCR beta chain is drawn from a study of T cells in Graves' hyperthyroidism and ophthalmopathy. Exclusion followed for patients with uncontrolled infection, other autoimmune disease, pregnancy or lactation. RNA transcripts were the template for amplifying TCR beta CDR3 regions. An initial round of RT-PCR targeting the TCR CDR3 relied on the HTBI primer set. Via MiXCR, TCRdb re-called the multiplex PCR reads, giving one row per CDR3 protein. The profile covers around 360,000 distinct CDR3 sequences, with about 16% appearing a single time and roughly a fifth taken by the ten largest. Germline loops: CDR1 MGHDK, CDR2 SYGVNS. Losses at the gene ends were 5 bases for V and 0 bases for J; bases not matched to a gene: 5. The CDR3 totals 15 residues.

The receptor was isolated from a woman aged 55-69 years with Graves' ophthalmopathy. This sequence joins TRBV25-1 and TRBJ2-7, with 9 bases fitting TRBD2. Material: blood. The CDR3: CASSSLAGSSYEQYF. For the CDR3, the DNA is TGTGCCAGCAGTTCACTAGCGGGCAGCTCCTACGAGCAGTACTTC.